Listed below are T cell receptor beta chains from one sample, sequenced in a study of post-analysis software for immune sequencing data. TCRdb called the PCR reads again in MiXCR, with one record for every CDR3 protein. The repertoire holds 550,000 to 700,000 distinct CDR3 sequences, with 44% as singletons. Input material: blood. The receptors here all came from a girl aged 5-17 years with multiple sclerosis. The CDR3 runs from the conserved cysteine through the conserved F or W. The order of the fields is CDR3 protein, CDR3 DNA, CDR3 length, V gene, D gene, clone size, J gene. A D gene is named only where the DNA matches it firmly. Where a row states a size, it is once, few, many or the class of an expanded clone; other rows omit it.

CDR3 protein: CASSPSLTGSYNEQFF; CDR3 DNA: TGTGCCAGCAGTCCGTCTCTGACGGGAAGCTACAATGAGCAGTTCTTC; CDR3 length: 16; V gene: TRBV3-1; D gene: NA; clone size: few; J gene: TRBJ2-1
CDR3 protein: CSARDLGAGRLTEAFF; CDR3 DNA: TGCAGTGCTAGAGATCTCGGGGCAGGGAGACTCACTGAAGCTTTCTTT; CDR3 length: 16; V gene: TRBV20-1; D gene: NA; clone size: NA; J gene: TRBJ1-1
CDR3 protein: CASSYGHLREQFF; CDR3 DNA: TGTGCCAGCAGCTACGGACACTTAAGGGAGCAGTTCTTC; CDR3 length: 13; V gene: TRBV12-3/TRBV12-4; D gene: NA; clone size: NA; J gene: TRBJ2-1
CDR3 protein: CAISESTGLYGYTF; CDR3 DNA: TGTGCCATCAGTGAGTCGACAGGTCTCTATGGCTACACCTTC; CDR3 length: 14; V gene: TRBV10-3; D gene: NA; clone size: NA; J gene: TRBJ1-2
CDR3 protein: CAISWTSLNEQFF; CDR3 DNA: TGTGCCATCAGTTGGACTTCCCTCAATGAGCAGTTCTTC; CDR3 length: 13; V gene: TRBV10-3; D gene: NA; clone size: NA; J gene: TRBJ2-1
CDR3 protein: CSARGGETNYGYTF; CDR3 DNA: TGCAGTGCTAGAGGGGGGGAGACTAACTATGGCTACACCTTC; CDR3 length: 14; V gene: TRBV20-1; D gene: NA; clone size: few; J gene: TRBJ1-2
CDR3 protein: CASSYSGDTTDTQYF; CDR3 DNA: TGTGCCAGCAGTTACTCGGGGGACACCACAGATACGCAGTATTTT; CDR3 length: 15; V gene: TRBV6-5; D gene: NA; clone size: few; J gene: TRBJ2-3
CDR3 protein: CASSSNRAYEQYF; CDR3 DNA: TGTGCCAGCAGTTCAAACAGGGCCTACGAGCAGTACTTC; CDR3 length: 13; V gene: TRBV12-3/TRBV12-4; D gene: NA; clone size: few; J gene: TRBJ2-7
CDR3 protein: CASSQDEREGPKNIQYF; CDR3 DNA: TGCGCCAGCAGCCAAGATGAGCGGGAGGGCCCAAAAAACATTCAGTACTTC; CDR3 length: 17; V gene: TRBV4-1; D gene: TRBD2; clone size: few; J gene: TRBJ2-4
CDR3 protein: CASSQELQGAGNQPQHF; CDR3 DNA: TGTGCCAGCAGCCAAGAGTTACAGGGGGCGGGGAATCAGCCCCAGCATTTT; CDR3 length: 17; V gene: TRBV4-2; D gene: TRBD1; clone size: few; J gene: TRBJ1-5
CDR3 protein: CAISVSANNQPQHF; CDR3 DNA: TGTGCCATCAGTGTCTCGGCAAACAATCAGCCCCAGCATTTT; CDR3 length: 14; V gene: TRBV10-3; D gene: NA; clone size: few; J gene: TRBJ1-5
CDR3 protein: CASSLEGSGRYDTDTQYF; CDR3 DNA: TGCGCCAGCAGCTTGGAGGGGAGCGGGAGGTACGACACAGATACGCAGTATTTT; CDR3 length: 18; V gene: TRBV5-1; D gene: TRBD2; clone size: NA; J gene: TRBJ2-3
CDR3 protein: CATSDREEYEQYF; CDR3 DNA: TGTGCCACCAGTGACCGGGAGGAATACGAGCAGTACTTC; CDR3 length: 13; V gene: TRBV24-1; D gene: TRBD2; clone size: once; J gene: TRBJ2-7
CDR3 protein: CASSLRLAGTNEQFF; CDR3 DNA: TGTGCTAGCAGCTTAAGGCTAGCGGGTACTAATGAGCAGTTCTTC; CDR3 length: 15; V gene: TRBV7-7; D gene: TRBD2; clone size: few; J gene: TRBJ2-1
CDR3 protein: CATSAASGDLNNEQFF; CDR3 DNA: TGTGCCACCAGTGCGGCTAGCGGGGACCTAAACAATGAGCAGTTCTTC; CDR3 length: 16; V gene: TRBV24-1; D gene: TRBD2; clone size: NA; J gene: TRBJ2-1
CDR3 protein: CASSPTGQGVTEAFF; CDR3 DNA: TGTGCCAGCAGCCCGACGGGACAGGGGGTGACTGAAGCTTTCTTT; CDR3 length: 15; V gene: TRBV6-6; D gene: TRBD1; clone size: NA; J gene: TRBJ1-1
CDR3 protein: CASSLEVGANSPLHF; CDR3 DNA: TGTGCCAGCAGTTTAGAGGTAGGGGCTAATTCACCCCTCCACTTT; CDR3 length: 15; V gene: TRBV12-3/TRBV12-4; D gene: NA; clone size: once; J gene: TRBJ1-6
CDR3 protein: CASSPVKGDYEQYF; CDR3 DNA: TGCGCCAGCAGCCCCGTAAAAGGGGACTACGAGCAGTACTTC; CDR3 length: 14; V gene: TRBV5-1; D gene: NA; clone size: NA; J gene: TRBJ2-7
CDR3 protein: CASSLNLYEQYF; CDR3 DNA: TGCGCCAGCAGCTTGAACCTTTACGAGCAGTACTTC; CDR3 length: 12; V gene: TRBV5-1; D gene: NA; clone size: many; J gene: TRBJ2-7
CDR3 protein: CASSSLAGVDTQYF; CDR3 DNA: TGTGCCAGCAGCTCGCTAGCGGGAGTGGATACGCAGTATTTT; CDR3 length: 14; V gene: TRBV13; D gene: TRBD2; clone size: NA; J gene: TRBJ2-3
CDR3 protein: CASSLIGQGSSYEQYF; CDR3 DNA: TGTGCCAGCAGTTTAATTGGACAGGGGAGTTCCTACGAGCAGTACTTC; CDR3 length: 16; V gene: TRBV28; D gene: TRBD1; clone size: few; J gene: TRBJ2-7
CDR3 protein: CAISPSSGSYNEQFF; CDR3 DNA: TGTGCCATCAGTCCCTCCAGCGGCTCCTACAATGAGCAGTTCTTC; CDR3 length: 15; V gene: TRBV10-3; D gene: NA; clone size: few; J gene: TRBJ2-1
CDR3 protein: CASSGGLGGTEAFF; CDR3 DNA: TGCGCCAGCAGCGGGGGACTTGGCGGGACTGAAGCTTTCTTT; CDR3 length: 14; V gene: TRBV5-1; D gene: NA; clone size: few; J gene: TRBJ1-1
CDR3 protein: CASSGLGGEDTQYF; CDR3 DNA: TGTGCCAGCAGCGGCCTTGGGGGGGAGGATACGCAGTATTTT; CDR3 length: 14; V gene: TRBV9; D gene: TRBD2; clone size: once; J gene: TRBJ2-3
CDR3 protein: CASSQEAGQYEQYF; CDR3 DNA: TGCGCCAGCAGCCAAGAAGCGGGACAGTACGAGCAGTACTTC; CDR3 length: 14; V gene: TRBV4-1; D gene: NA; clone size: NA; J gene: TRBJ2-7
CDR3 protein: CANSSDRGLGEQYF; CDR3 DNA: TGTGCCAACAGCAGTGACAGGGGGCTAGGCGAGCAGTACTTC; CDR3 length: 14; V gene: TRBV12-3/TRBV12-4; D gene: TRBD1; clone size: NA; J gene: TRBJ2-7